A selection of T cell receptor beta chains follows, all from one sample in a study of blood T cell repertoires in COVID-19. Sequenced by immunoSEQ multiplex PCR; TCRdb stores in-frame clones only, minus some. Seen here are fewer than 200,000 clones, approximately 82% observed once, and the top ten hold approximately 4%. The sample comprised PBMCs or T cells enriched from blood (not recorded which). These receptors were obtained from a woman in her forties or fifties who had recovered from COVID-19. CDR3s include the opening cysteine and the closing phenylalanine or tryptophan. D genes are given only for firm matches. Size values are once, few and many counts, or a class for expanded clones, and some rows have none.

V gene,clone size,D gene,J gene,CDR3 DNA,CDR3 protein
TRBV2,-,-,TRBJ1-1,TGTGCCAGCAGTGAAGGTCTAATAGGGGAGGACACTGAAGCTTTCTTT,CASSEGLIGEDTEAFF
TRBV19,once,-,TRBJ1-2,TGTGCCAGTAGTAAAAGCAACTATGGCTACACCTTC,CASSKSNYGYTF
TRBV19,few,-,TRBJ1-5,TGTGCCAGTAGTATAGGGCCCATCAGGGGAAGGGGTCGCAATCAGCCCCAGCATTTT,CASSIGPIRGRGRNQPQHF
TRBV7-9,once,TRBD2,TRBJ2-3,TGTGCCAGCAGCTTGCTAGCGGGAGCCCGGGCAGATACGCAGTATTTT,CASSLLAGARADTQYF
TRBV18,few,TRBD2,TRBJ2-5,TGTGCCAGCTCACCCACTAGCGGGAGTGGAGGAGAGACCCAGTACTTC,CASSPTSGSGGETQYF
TRBV3-1/TRBV3-2,-,TRBD1,TRBJ2-6,TGTGCCAGCAGCCAAGTAAACTCAGGACAGGGCCTCTCTGGGGCCAACGTCCTGACTTTC,CASSQVNSGQGLSGANVLTF
TRBV18,-,-,TRBJ1-1,TGTGCCAGCTCACCTTTAGCCACTGAAGCTTTCTTT,CASSPLATEAFF
TRBV10-3,-,TRBD1,TRBJ1-1,TGTGCCATCGGCACAGGGGAGAACACTGAAGCTTTCTTT,CAIGTGENTEAFF
TRBV6-4,-,TRBD2,TRBJ2-3,TGTGCCAGCAGTGAGGGGACTAGCGGGAGGGGAAATACGCAGTATTTT,CASSEGTSGRGNTQYF
TRBV5-1,-,-,TRBJ1-3,TGCGCCAGCAGCTTGTCGCAGGCGAGCTCTGGAAACACCATATATTTT,CASSLSQASSGNTIYF
TRBV3-1/TRBV3-2,-,-,TRBJ1-3,TGTGCCAGCAGCCTGACGGGGACACCGGGAAACACCATATATTTT,CASSLTGTPGNTIYF
TRBV3-1/TRBV3-2,-,TRBD1,TRBJ1-1,TGTGCCAGCAGCCAAACCGGGCAGGGGGCTCCGGCTTTCTTT,CASSQTGQGAPAFF
TRBV30,-,-,TRBJ2-3,TGTGCCTGGAGACCCCTTGGCGGGGGCACAGATACGCAGTATTTT,CAWRPLGGGTDTQYF
TRBV11-2,-,-,TRBJ2-3,TGTGCCAGCAGCTCTAATAGCATAGATACGCAGTATTTT,CASSSNSIDTQYF
TRBV6-5,few,-,TRBJ2-5,TGTGCCAGCAGTTCCACTAGCAGGGGGGAGACCCAGTACTTC,CASSSTSRGETQYF
TRBV5-1,-,TRBD1,TRBJ1-2,TGCGCCAGCAGGGGGACAGCATCCTATGGCTACACCTTC,CASRGTASYGYTF
TRBV28,-,-,TRBJ2-1,TGTGCCAGCAGGGAACCGACCGGAGGAGAGCAGTTCTTC,CASREPTGGEQFF
TRBV5-1,-,TRBD1,TRBJ1-1,TGCGCCAGCAGCTTGGGGACAGGGGGCGTTTCTGAAGCTTTCTTT,CASSLGTGGVSEAFF